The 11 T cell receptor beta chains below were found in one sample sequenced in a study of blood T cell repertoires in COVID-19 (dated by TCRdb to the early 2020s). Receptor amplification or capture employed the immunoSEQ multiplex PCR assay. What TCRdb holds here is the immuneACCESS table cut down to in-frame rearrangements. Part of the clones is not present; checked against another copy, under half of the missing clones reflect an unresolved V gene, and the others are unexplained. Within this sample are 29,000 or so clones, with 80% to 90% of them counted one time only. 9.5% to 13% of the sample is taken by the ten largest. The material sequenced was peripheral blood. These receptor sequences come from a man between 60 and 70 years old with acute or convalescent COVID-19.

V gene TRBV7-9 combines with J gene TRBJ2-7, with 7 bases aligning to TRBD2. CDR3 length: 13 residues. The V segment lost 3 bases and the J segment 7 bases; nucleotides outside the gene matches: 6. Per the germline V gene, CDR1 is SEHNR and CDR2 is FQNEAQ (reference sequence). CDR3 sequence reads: CASSFAREGEQYF. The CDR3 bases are TGTGCCAGCAGCTTTGCCAGGGAGGGGGAGCAGTACTTC. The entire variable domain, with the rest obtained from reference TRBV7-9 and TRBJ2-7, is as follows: DTGVSQNPRHKITKRGQNVTFRCDPISEHNRLYWYRQTLGQGPEFLTYFQNEAQLEKSRLLSDRFSAERPKGSFSTLEIQRTEQGDSAMYLCASSFAREGEQYFGPGTRLTVT.

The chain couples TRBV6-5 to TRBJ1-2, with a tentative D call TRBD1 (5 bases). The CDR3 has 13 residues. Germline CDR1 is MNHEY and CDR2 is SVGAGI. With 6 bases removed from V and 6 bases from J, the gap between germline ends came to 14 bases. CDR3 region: CASSHRGRDGYTF. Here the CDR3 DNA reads TGTGCCAGCAGCCATCGGGGGAGGGATGGCTACACCTTC.

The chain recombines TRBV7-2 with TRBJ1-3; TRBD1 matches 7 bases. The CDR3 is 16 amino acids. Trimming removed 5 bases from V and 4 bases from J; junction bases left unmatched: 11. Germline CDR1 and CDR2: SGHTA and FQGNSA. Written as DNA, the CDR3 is TGTGCCAGCAGCCTAACGAAGGGGGCGGGGGGAAACACCATATATTTT. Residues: CASSLTKGAGGNTIYF.

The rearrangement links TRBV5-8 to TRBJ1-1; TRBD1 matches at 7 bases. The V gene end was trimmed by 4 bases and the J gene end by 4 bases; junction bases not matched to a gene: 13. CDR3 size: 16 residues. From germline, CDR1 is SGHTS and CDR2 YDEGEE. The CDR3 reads CASSIPDRPAGTEAFF. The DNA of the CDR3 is TGTGCCAGCAGCATTCCGGACAGGCCGGCGGGCACTGAAGCTTTCTTT. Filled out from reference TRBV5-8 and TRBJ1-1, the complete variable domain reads EAGVTQSPTHLIKTRGQQATLRCSPISGHTSVYWYQQALGLGLQFLLWYDEGEERNRGNFPPRFSGRQFPNYSSELNVNALELEDSALYLCASSIPDRPAGTEAFFGQGTRLTVV.

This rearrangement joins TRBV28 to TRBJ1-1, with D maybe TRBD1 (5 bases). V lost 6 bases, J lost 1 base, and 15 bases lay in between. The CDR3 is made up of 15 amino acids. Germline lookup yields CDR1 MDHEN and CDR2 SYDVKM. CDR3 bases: TGTGCCAGCAGGAAATTGATGGACACGAACACTGAAGCTTTCTTT. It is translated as CASRKLMDTNTEAFF.

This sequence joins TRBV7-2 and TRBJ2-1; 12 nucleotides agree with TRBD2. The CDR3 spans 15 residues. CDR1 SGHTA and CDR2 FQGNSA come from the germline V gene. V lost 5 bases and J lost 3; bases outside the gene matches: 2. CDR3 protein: CASSKTSGGYNEQFF. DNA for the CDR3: TGTGCCAGCAGCAAGACTAGCGGGGGCTACAATGAGCAGTTCTTC. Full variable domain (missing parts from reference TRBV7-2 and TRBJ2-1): GAGVSQSPSNKVTEKGKDVELRCDPISGHTALYWYRQSLGQGLEFLIYFQGNSAPDKSGLPSDRFSAERTGGSVSTLTIQRTQQEDSAVYLCASSKTSGGYNEQFFGPGTRLTVL.

CDR3 sequence reads: CASSPGGIYGYTF. In DNA form, the CDR3 reads TGTGCCAGCAGCCCGGGGGGGATCTATGGCTACACCTTC. This chain connects TRBV7-9 to TRBJ1-2, with D perhaps TRBD1 (5 bases). The CDR3 spans 13 residues. Trimming took 5 bases from V and 4 from J, leaving 11 bases between them. Germline assignment: CDR1 SEHNR and CDR2 FQNEAQ (reference sequence).

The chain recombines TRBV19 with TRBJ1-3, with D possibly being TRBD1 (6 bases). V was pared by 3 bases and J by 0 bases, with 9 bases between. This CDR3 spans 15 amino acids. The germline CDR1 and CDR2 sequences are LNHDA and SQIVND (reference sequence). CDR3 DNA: TGTGCCAGTAGTATGGGACACTACTCTGGAAACACCATATATTTT. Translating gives CASSMGHYSGNTIYF.

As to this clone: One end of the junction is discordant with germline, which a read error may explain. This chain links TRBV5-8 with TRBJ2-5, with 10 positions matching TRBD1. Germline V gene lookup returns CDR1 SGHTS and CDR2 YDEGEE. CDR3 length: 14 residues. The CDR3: CASTLDRGMKTQYF. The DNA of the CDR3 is TGTGCCAGCACCTTGGACAGGGGGATGAAGACCCAGTACTTC.

The CDR3 protein is CASTTRAGTTYGYTF. The CDR3 DNA reads TGTGCCAGCACCACGCGAGCCGGGACAACCTATGGCTACACCTTC. This sequence joins TRBV6-5 and TRBJ1-2; D perhaps matches TRBD1 (6 bases). The CDR3 covers 15 residues. Germline CDR1 reads MNHEY; CDR2 reads SVGAGI. The V end lost 7 bases, the J end lost 4 bases, and 19 bases lay between the germline ends.

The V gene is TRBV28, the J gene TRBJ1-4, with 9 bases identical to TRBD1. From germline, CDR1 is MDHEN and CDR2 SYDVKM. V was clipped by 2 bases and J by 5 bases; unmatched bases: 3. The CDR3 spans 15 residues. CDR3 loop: CASSLGGTGNEKLFF. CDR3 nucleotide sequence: TGTGCCAGCAGTTTAGGGGGGACAGGGAATGAAAAACTGTTTTTT.